These 14 T cell receptor beta chains were all obtained from the same sample, sequenced in a study of shared clonotypes between healthy human individuals. The method was immunoSEQ multiplex PCR; TCRdb's version includes in-frame clones alone and lacks a portion of them. This sample yields about 490,000 clones, of which over 70% are seen a single time; about an eighth belongs to the top ten. Source material: PBMCs. Receptors originate from a woman aged 40 to 50 in good health. Some clones in this sample may be carry-over from other donors' samples.

The chain is built from TRBV5-1 and TRBJ2-2; 9 bases are a match to TRBD2. The CDR3 length is 15 residues. The V and J ends lost 4 bases and 6 bases, in that order; junction bases with no gene match: 7. Germline CDR1 is SGHRS and CDR2 is YFSETQ. The CDR3 coding sequence is TGCGCCAGCAGCCATAGCGGGAGTTTGTCCGGGGAGCTGTTTTTT. Translated: CASSHSGSLSGELFF.

Comments on this clone: One base separates it from a far larger clone, so it is likely a read error. Other DNA sequences in this specimen translate into the identical CDR3. This chain connects TRBV10-3 to TRBJ2-3; TRBD2 matches at 7 bases. The CDR3 is made up of 16 amino acids. Germline loops: CDR1 ENHRY, CDR2 SYGVKD. V trimming: 0 bases; J trimming: 6 bases; junction bases outside the gene matches: 9. The CDR3 coding sequence is TGTGCCATCAGTGAGTCCGGGGATAGCGGGTTGGATACGCAGTATTTT. This gives the protein CAISESGDSGLDTQYF.

The chain carries TRBV27 and TRBJ2-7; TRBD2 matches 8 bases. Per the germline V gene, CDR1 is MNHEY and CDR2 is SMNVEV (reference sequence). Losses at the gene ends were 6 bases for V and 3 bases for J; bases not matched to a gene: 7. The CDR3 runs to 14 residues. This CDR3 reads CASSPGTRVYEQYF. CDR3 sequence (DNA): TGTGCCAGCAGCCCCGGGACTAGGGTCTACGAGCAGTACTTC.

The chain is built from TRBV7-6 and TRBJ1-5; 8 nucleotides line up with TRBD1. V gave up 1 base and J gave up 7 bases; unmatched junction bases: 6. The germline gives CDR1 SGHVS, CDR2 FNYEAQ. The CDR3 consists of 15 residues. In DNA form, the CDR3 reads TGTGCCAGCAGCTTAGGGGCAGGGGGCAGGCAGCCCCAGCATTTT. It specifies CASSLGAGGRQPQHF.

Turning to this clone: A far bigger clonotype differs at one base, so this is likely a read error. Distinct nucleotide sequences in the sample also encode this CDR3. This chain connects TRBV29-1 to TRBJ2-1, with TRBD2 matching over 12 bases. Germline V gene data show CDR1 as SQVTM and CDR2 as ANQGSEA. CDR3 length equals 14 residues. V lost 3 bases, J lost 8 bases, and 5 bases stayed unmatched. The CDR3 spells CSVEPSGRAYEQFF. The CDR3 DNA reads TGCAGCGTTGAGCCTAGCGGGAGGGCATATGAGCAGTTCTTC.

This chain joins TRBV4-1 and TRBJ2-7; no reliable D call. The V gene's germline CDR1 is MGHRA and CDR2 YSYEKL. V was trimmed by 3 bases and J by 0 bases, leaving 15 bases between them. The CDR3 totals 16 residues. The CDR3 coding sequence is TGCGCCAGCAGCCACTTCTCTCGAACTGTCTCCTACGAGCAGTACTTC. Its translation is CASSHFSRTVSYEQYF.

A remark on this clone: A much larger clonotype is one base distant, so this may be a read error. The rearrangement uses TRBV19 and TRBJ2-2; tentative D call: TRBD2 (5 bases). The CDR3 spans 17 residues. CDR1 LNHDA and CDR2 SQIVND come from the germline V gene (reference sequence). V shed 3 bases and J shed 2 bases, with 16 bases lying between them. In nucleotides, the CDR3 is TGTGCCAGTAGTATCGGGGTTTGTGACACCAACACCGGGGAGCTGTTTTTT. Translating gives CASSIGVCDTNTGELFF.

Comment on this clone: The likely explanation is a read error, given a far larger clone one base away. The same CDR3 also results from other DNA sequences found in this sample. The chain links TRBV6-4 to TRBJ2-4; 8 bases line up with TRBD2. Germline CDR1 and CDR2: MRHNA and SNTAGT. CDR3 length: 13 amino acids. Here the CDR3 reads CASSETSENIQYF. The CDR3 DNA reads as TGTGCAAGCAGTGAGACTAGCGAAAACATTCAGTACTTC.

V and J are TRBV19 and TRBJ1-1; 7 nucleotides align to TRBD1. The V segment lost 4 bases and the J segment 1 base; nucleotides outside the gene matches: 3. Germline loops: CDR1 LNHDA, CDR2 SQIVND (reference sequence). This CDR3 comprises 14 residues. The CDR3 loop reads CASSKNRGNTEAFF. The CDR3 DNA follows: TGTGCCAGTAGTAAAAACAGGGGGAACACTGAAGCTTTCTTT.

With regard to this clone: This probably arose from a read error, given a far larger clone one base away. Because the CDR3's place on the DNA is in doubt, the DNA is left out and the CDR3 is given as listed by TCRdb. Other DNA sequences from this sample encode an identical CDR3 as well. CDR3 amino acids: CSVATGAANTEAFF. V gene TRBV29-1 combines with J gene TRBJ1-1. From germline, CDR1 is SQVTM and CDR2 ANQGSEA. The CDR3 numbers 14 amino acids, ends counted.

The CDR3 DNA is TGTGCCAGCAGCGTAGCCGGGCACTCTGGGGCCAACGTCCTGACTTTC. Its protein is CASSVAGHSGANVLTF. The V gene is TRBV9, the J gene TRBJ2-6; no definite D call. Trimming left V 0 bases short and J 0 bases short, with 7 bases between. The CDR3 spans 16 residues. CDR1 and CDR2 from the germline V gene are SGDLS and YYNGEE.

This clone occurred many times. In the same sample, other DNA sequences code for this CDR3. The chain employs TRBV5-1 and TRBJ2-7; 8 bases line up with TRBD1. Germline loops: CDR1 SGHRS, CDR2 YFSETQ. This CDR3 comprises 14 residues. Trimming took 1 base from V and 3 from J; bases not matched to a gene: 3. The CDR3 coding sequence is TGCGCCAGCAGCTTGCAGGGGGCGGTCTACGAGCAGTACTTC. It codes for CASSLQGAVYEQYF. Using reference TRBV5-1 and TRBJ2-7 for the parts outside the CDR3, the full variable domain is KAGVTQTPRYLIKTRGQQVTLSCSPISGHRSVSWYQQTPGQGLQFLFEYFSETQRNKGNFPGRFSGRQFSNSRSEMNVSTLELGDSALYLCASSLQGAVYEQYFGPGTRLTVT.

The genes are TRBV30 and TRBJ2-2; D unclear. CDR3 length: 12 residues. The V end lost 3 bases, the J end lost 4 bases, and 6 bases lay between the germline ends. Germline lookup yields CDR1 GTSNPN and CDR2 SVGIG (reference sequence). DNA of the CDR3: TGTGCCTGGAGCGAAACCACCGGGGAGCTGTTTTTT. Amino acid sequence: CAWSETTGELFF. Together with reference TRBV30 and TRBJ2-2, the CDR3 gives the full variable domain: SQTIHQWPATLVQPVGSPLSLECTVEGTSNPNLYWYRQAAGRGLQLLFYSVGIGQISSEVPQNLSASRPQDRQFILSSKKLLLSDSGFYLCAWSETTGELFFGEGSRLTVL.

The chain's CDR3 is CSERDLVSTDTQYF. CDR3 bases: TGCAGCGAGAGGGACCTAGTTAGCACAGATACGCAGTATTTT. The J gene is TRBJ2-3, the V gene TRBV29-1, with D perhaps TRBD1 or TRBD2 (5 bases each). Trimming cost V 7 bases and J 0 bases, with 14 bases left between them. The CDR3 runs to 14 residues. Germline values: CDR1 SQVTM, CDR2 ANQGSEA.